The 20 T cell receptor beta chains given below trace back to one sample, sequenced in a study of shared clonotypes between healthy human individuals. Clones were read by immunoSEQ multiplex PCR, and TCRdb kept only the in-frame ones, dropping some. The sample holds about 1.1 million clones, 60% to 80% seen once. Sequenced input: memory CD4+ T cells from PBMCs. As to subset: CD45RA-negative fraction. These receptors came from a young man in good health. Some clones in this sample may be carry-over from other donors' samples.

This clone was picked up one time. The chain has TRBV6-1 and TRBJ1-3, with D perhaps matching TRBD1 (5 bases). V lost 6 bases, J lost 4 bases, and 13 bases lay in between. This CDR3 has 14 residues. The germline V gene encodes CDR1 MNHNS and CDR2 SASEGT. The CDR3 sequence is CASRVQGRGNTIYF. As DNA, the CDR3 is TGTGCCAGCAGAGTGCAGGGCAGGGGAAACACCATATATTTT.

The chain recombines TRBV19 with TRBJ1-1, with D possibly being TRBD1 (5 bases). This CDR3 has 14 residues. Germline CDR1 LNHDA, CDR2 SQIVND (reference sequence). Trimming took 6 bases from V and 1 from J, leaving 12 bases between them. CDR3 nucleotides: TGTGCCAGTAGCCTGCACGGGGCGAACACTGAAGCTTTCTTT. Its protein product is CASSLHGANTEAFF.

The V and J genes are TRBV5-1 and TRBJ1-4, with TRBD1 as a possible D gene (5 bases). CDR3 length: 13 amino acids. The V end was cut by 4 bases, the J end by 7 bases, with 11 bases between. Germline V gene sequence: CDR1 SGHRS, CDR2 YFSETQ. For the CDR3, the DNA is TGCGCCAGCAGCAGTAGGGGAGGTGAAAAACTGTTTTTT. Protein product: CASSSRGGEKLFF.

Notes on this clone: This may stem from a read error, because a much larger clone lies one nucleotide away. CDR3 DNA sequence: TGTGCCAGCAGCTTAGCAGGGGGCGCGAACACCGGGGAGCTGTTTTTT. It is translated as CASSLAGGANTGELFF. The V and J genes are TRBV11-3 and TRBJ2-2; 8 nucleotides align to TRBD1. The CDR3 length is 16 residues. The germline V gene encodes CDR1 SGHNT and CDR2 YENEEA. Germline trimming cut 1 base from V and 0 bases from J; bases unmatched to any gene: 1.

This clone was detected once. This chain links TRBV6-1 with TRBJ2-5; 7 bases are a match to TRBD1. The CDR3 sequence is 13 residues long. V was pared by 8 bases and J by 0 bases, with 3 bases of the junction left unmatched. Germline-derived CDR1 and CDR2 are MNHNS and SASEGT. The CDR3 bases are TGTGCCAGCCTCGGGACAGACCAAGAGACCCAGTACTTC. This gives the protein CASLGTDQETQYF.

The V call is TRBV10-3, the J call TRBJ1-2; 9 nucleotides align to TRBD1. V shed 7 bases, J shed 8 bases, and the junction held 11 bases outside the gene matches. The germline gives CDR1 ENHRY, CDR2 SYGVKD. This CDR3 has 14 amino acids. CDR3 sequence: CAIKFTGTGTGYTF. The CDR3 region has the DNA TGTGCCATCAAGTTTACAGGGACAGGGACCGGCTACACCTTC.

The CDR3 loop is CASSPSFLRPPLNTEAFF. The CDR3 nucleotides are TGTGCCAGCAGTCCTTCATTTCTCCGCCCTCCTCTGAACACTGAAGCTTTCTTT. The chain carries TRBV28 and TRBJ1-1; no definite D call. Trimming removed 5 bases from V and 0 bases from J, with 22 bases in between. Germline V CDR1 and CDR2: MDHEN, SYDVKM. The CDR3 is 18 residues long.

A note on this clone: One base separates it from a far larger clone, so it is likely a read error. J is TRBJ2-7 and V is TRBV6-5, with D unresolved. V was cut by 6 bases and J by 3 bases, with 12 bases left in between. There are 13 residues in the CDR3. From germline, CDR1 is MNHEY and CDR2 SVGAGI. The CDR3 protein is CASSLVVGYEQYF. The CDR3 DNA sequence: TGTGCCAGCAGCCTTGTGGTGGGCTACGAGCAGTACTTC.

The chain has TRBV5-1 and TRBJ2-7; D may be TRBD1 (6 bases). This CDR3 is 15 amino acids long. Germline values: CDR1 SGHRS, CDR2 YFSETQ. Trimming left V 2 bases short and J 2 bases short, with 14 bases between. In DNA form, the CDR3 reads TGCGCCAGCAGCTTAAATCCGGGACAAGCCTACGAGCAGTACTTC. It codes for CASSLNPGQAYEQYF. Filled out from reference TRBV5-1 and TRBJ2-7, the complete variable domain reads KAGVTQTPRYLIKTRGQQVTLSCSPISGHRSVSWYQQTPGQGLQFLFEYFSETQRNKGNFPGRFSGRQFSNSRSEMNVSTLELGDSALYLCASSLNPGQAYEQYFGPGTRLTVT.

The V and J genes are TRBV28 and TRBJ1-2; perhaps TRBD1 as D (5 bases). CDR1 MDHEN and CDR2 SYDVKM come from the germline V gene. With 1 base removed from V and 8 bases from J, the gap between germline ends came to 14 bases. The CDR3 sequence is 14 residues long. CDR3 protein: CASSLFREPKGYTF. DNA for the CDR3: TGTGCCAGCAGTTTATTCAGGGAGCCTAAGGGCTACACCTTC.

The chain carries TRBV5-1 and TRBJ2-7, with 12 nucleotides matching TRBD2. CDR1 and CDR2 (germline): SGHRS, YFSETQ. Trimming at V came to 3 bases and at J to 5 bases, leaving 6 bases not matched to a gene. The CDR3 covers 15 residues. The CDR3: CASSWTSGDPNEQYF. In nucleotides, the CDR3 is TGCGCCAGCAGCTGGACTAGCGGGGACCCCAACGAGCAGTACTTC.

The gene calls are TRBV7-6 and TRBJ2-2; 8 nucleotides agree with TRBD2. The CDR3 is 15 amino acids. The germline CDR1 and CDR2 sequences are SGHVS and FNYEAQ. J gave up 4 bases and V 4 bases, and 5 bases lay outside the gene matches. In nucleotides, the CDR3 is TGTGCCAGCAGCTCTCTAGCGGGCTCCACCGGGGAGCTGTTTTTT. Translation gives CASSSLAGSTGELFF.

The rearrangement uses TRBV7-6 and TRBJ2-1, with 7 bases fitting TRBD1. Germline V gene lookup returns CDR1 SGHVS and CDR2 FNYEAQ. Trimming removed 5 bases from V and 8 bases from J; junction bases left unmatched: 9. The CDR3 has 14 residues. DNA of the CDR3: TGTGCCAGCAGCAGACAGGGTGTGGGCGATGAGCAGTTCTTC. This translates into CASSRQGVGDEQFF.

The chain carries TRBV6-1 and TRBJ1-1; no clear D. CDR1 is MNHNS and CDR2 is SASEGT in the germline V gene. V dropped 8 bases and J dropped 3 bases, with 10 bases sitting between them. This CDR3 comprises 12 residues. CDR3 nucleotide sequence: TGTGCCAGCCAAAAGGCCTACACTGAAGCTTTCTTT. This translates into CASQKAYTEAFF.

The chain employs TRBV7-2 and TRBJ2-7; 8 bases line up with TRBD2. This CDR3 is built from 15 residues. The ends lost 6 bases at V and 6 bases at J; junction bases unmatched: 13. Germline V lookup: CDR1 SGHTA, CDR2 FQGNSA. This CDR3 reads CASSPRPIAGSEQYF. CDR3 sequence (DNA): TGTGCCAGCAGTCCTCGGCCGATAGCGGGGTCCGAGCAGTACTTC.

The chain uses TRBV28 and TRBJ2-1; D remains unclear. V lost 2 bases and J 5 bases, leaving 10 bases between the germline ends. CDR1 is MDHEN, CDR2 SYDVKM, per germline. The CDR3 length is 14 residues. CDR3 amino acids: CASSLIPPDNEQFF. CDR3 sequence (DNA): TGTGCCAGCAGTTTAATTCCCCCCGACAATGAGCAGTTCTTC.

V usage is TRBV19 and J usage is TRBJ2-3; no clear D gene. Looked up from germline, CDR1 is LNHDA and CDR2 is SQIVND (reference sequence). The germline V and J ends were trimmed by 0 bases and 3 bases, with 4 bases remaining between them. The CDR3 is 13 residues long. CDR3 amino acids: CASSIDLTDTQYF. CDR3 DNA sequence: TGTGCCAGTAGTATAGATTTGACAGATACGCAGTATTTT.

The genes are TRBV27 and TRBJ2-7, with D possibly being TRBD1 or TRBD2 (6 bases each). Germline V CDR1 and CDR2: MNHEY, SMNVEV (reference sequence). The CDR3 totals 16 residues. V was clipped by 6 bases and J by 2 bases, with 20 bases between them. The CDR3 DNA reads TGTGCCAGCAGAGGATACGGGGGCGGGACGGCCTACGAGCAGTACTTC. Residues: CASRGYGGGTAYEQYF.

The chain has TRBV27 and TRBJ2-7; 12 positions agree with TRBD2. The V gene end was trimmed by 1 base and the J gene end by 2 bases; junction bases not matched to a gene: 15. Per the germline V gene, CDR1 is MNHEY and CDR2 is SMNVEV (reference sequence). This CDR3 has 20 amino acids. The CDR3 spells CASSLYGTASGRAGAYEQYF. The CDR3 DNA sequence: TGTGCCAGCAGTTTATATGGGACGGCTAGCGGGAGGGCCGGGGCCTACGAGCAGTACTTC.

In the case of this clone: Being one base from a much bigger clone, this may be a read error. J is TRBJ2-1 and V is TRBV30; 8 bases align to TRBD2. With 3 bases clipped from V and 9 bases from J, the junction kept 13 bases outside the gene matches. The CDR3 consists of 15 residues. Germline CDR1 and CDR2: GTSNPN and SVGIG (reference sequence). The CDR3 reads CAWSGPAGVDSEQFF. CDR3 coding DNA: TGTGCCTGGAGCGGACCAGCGGGAGTGGATAGTGAGCAGTTCTTC.